The 13 T cell receptor beta chains below were found in one sample sequenced in a study of Ad26.COV2.S vaccination and SARS-CoV-2 variants. Treatment defined: 15 to 20 received Ad26.COV2.S at low or high dose, single or two shots; about 5 received placebo; per-sample allocation not given. On day 63 after the first injection, vaccine and placebo recipients gave samples. The data were produced by immunoSEQ multiplex PCR, yet TCRdb's version contains in-frame clones alone and is incomplete. The sample has hundreds of thousands of clones, 92% seen once. The material was peripheral blood, obtained in a trial of Ad26.COV2.S vaccine versus placebo. The origin of the receptors is a person aged 18-65 years who received the Ad26.COV2.S COVID-19 vaccine or a placebo.

The V call is TRBV21-1, the J call TRBJ2-3. TRBV21-1 is a pseudogene locus. The CDR3 has 17 residues. The CDR3 DNA sequence: TGTGCCTGCGGACAGGGCTACCTAGCGGGCGACACAGATACGCAGTATTTT. The encoded protein is CACGQGYLAGDTDTQYF.

This chain joins TRBV18 and TRBJ1-1; D remains unclear. Per germline, CDR1 KGHSH and CDR2 LQKENI. The CDR3 is made up of 12 amino acids. Trimming removed 5 bases from V and 4 bases from J, with 8 bases in between. Here the CDR3 DNA reads TGTGCCAGCTCAACTAAAGGCACTGAAGCTTTCTTT. It yields the protein CASSTKGTEAFF. Supplemented by reference TRBV18 and TRBJ1-1, the full variable domain reads NAGVMQNPRHLVRRRGQEARLRCSPMKGHSHVYWYRQLPEEGLKFMVYLQKENIIDESGMPKERFSAEFPKEGPSILRIQQVVRGDSAAYFCASSTKGTEAFFGQGTRLTVV.

The chain has TRBV28 and TRBJ2-7, with 7 positions matching TRBD1. The CDR3 is made up of 15 amino acids. Germline lookup yields CDR1 MDHEN and CDR2 SYDVKM. V gave up 5 bases and J gave up 3 bases; unmatched junction bases: 10. DNA of the CDR3: TGTGCCAGCAGTACTGGACAGGTCGTTTACTACGAGCAGTACTTC. Amino acid sequence: CASSTGQVVYYEQYF.

This clone was counted between two and nine times. This chain joins TRBV2 and TRBJ1-5, with a weak D call TRBD1 (5 bases). V lost 3 bases and J lost 4, with 13 bases in between. Germline V CDR1 and CDR2: SNHLY, FYNNEI. The CDR3 has 15 residues. The CDR3 region is CASSEGPQVNQPQHF. The DNA for the CDR3 is TGTGCCAGCAGTGAGGGGCCCCAGGTTAATCAGCCCCAGCATTTT.

This rearrangement joins TRBV4-2 to TRBJ1-6; TRBD1 matches 8 bases. J gave up 7 bases and V 1 base, and 9 bases lay outside the gene matches. This CDR3 region has 17 residues. Germline CDR1 reads LGHNA; CDR2 reads YNFKEQ. This CDR3 is CASSQGRQGSWNSPLHF. In DNA, the CDR3 is TGTGCCAGCAGCCAAGGGCGACAGGGGAGTTGGAATTCACCCCTCCACTTT.

This chain's CDR3 is CASSYRGYNSPLHF. CDR3 sequence (DNA): TGTGCCAGCAGTTACAGGGGCTATAATTCACCCCTCCACTTT. V and J are TRBV6-5 and TRBJ1-6; weak D call: TRBD1 (5 bases). Trimming stripped 2 bases from V and 3 bases from J, with 5 bases between. CDR1 and CDR2 from the germline V gene are MNHEY and SVGAGI. The CDR3 is made up of 14 amino acids.

This chain connects TRBV21-1 to TRBJ1-1; the table names TRBD1, a call not compared with the DNA. TRBV21-1 is tagged as a pseudogene. The length of the CDR3 is 17 residues. CDR3 DNA: TGTGCCAGCAGCTCACGAGGGTCTAGGGACAGTAACACTGAAGCTTTCTTT. Protein: CASSSRGSRDSNTEAFF.

This chain uses TRBV11-2 with TRBJ1-2; a weak D match, TRBD1 (5 bases). Trimming left V 5 bases short and J 8 bases short, with 24 bases between. The CDR3 consists of 16 residues. Germline V CDR1 and CDR2: SGHAT, FQNNGV. CDR3 protein: CASSPPGKRGPGGYTF. CDR3 DNA sequence: TGTGCCAGCAGCCCGCCTGGGAAAAGGGGCCCCGGAGGCTACACCTTC. The complete variable domain, with remaining parts taken from reference TRBV11-2 and TRBJ1-2, reads EAGVAQSPRYKIIEKRQSVAFWCNPISGHATLYWYQQILGQGPKLLIQFQNNGVVDDSQLPKDRFSAERLKGVDSTLKIQPAKLEDSAVYLCASSPPGKRGPGGYTFGSGTRLTVV.

The V gene is TRBV19, the J gene TRBJ1-3; D unresolved. Germline CDR1 is LNHDA and CDR2 is SQIVND (reference sequence). Trimming shortened V by 8 bases and J by 4 bases, and 15 bases separated the two germline ends. This CDR3 is built from 14 residues. This CDR3 reads CASDYTAGGNTIYF. The CDR3 coding sequence is TGTGCCAGTGACTACACAGCCGGAGGAAACACCATATATTTT.

The V call is TRBV24-1, the J call TRBJ2-7, with TRBD1 matching 10 bases. The CDR3 covers 18 residues. Looked up from germline, CDR1 is KGHDR and CDR2 is SFDVKD. V dropped 0 bases and J dropped 2; count of bases not matched to a gene: 9. The CDR3 nucleotides are TGTGCCACCAGTGATTTGCCCCTGACAGGGGGCATGGCCTACGAGCAGTACTTC. It encodes CATSDLPLTGGMAYEQYF.

V usage is TRBV5-1 and J usage is TRBJ2-7; D is ambiguous. The CDR3 has 12 amino acids. CDR1 and CDR2 (germline): SGHRS, YFSETQ. The germline V and J ends were trimmed by 4 bases and 2 bases, with 7 bases remaining between them. Here the CDR3 DNA reads TGCGCCAGCAGCCCGGGCACCTACGAGCAGTACTTC. Translated, it gives CASSPGTYEQYF.

The J gene is TRBJ2-5, the V gene TRBV5-5; D is ambiguous. CDR1 is SGHKS and CDR2 is YYEKEE in the germline V gene (reference sequence). This CDR3 region has 14 residues. With 4 bases removed from V and 9 bases from J, the gap between germline ends came to 19 bases. The DNA for the CDR3 is TGTGCCAGCAGCACCGTCCCCCCGACGCTGGCCCAGTACTTC. Its protein product is CASSTVPPTLAQYF.

V is TRBV7-2 and J is TRBJ1-3; 7 nucleotides align to TRBD1. The CDR3 has 14 amino acids. Germline-derived CDR1 and CDR2 are SGHTA and FQGNSA. V was clipped by 8 bases and J by 4 bases; unmatched bases: 8. The CDR3 protein is CASSPWTGGNTIYF. For the CDR3, the DNA is TGTGCCAGCTCCCCTTGGACAGGCGGAAACACCATATATTTT. The complete variable domain, with remaining parts taken from reference TRBV7-2 and TRBJ1-3, reads GAGVSQSPSNKVTEKGKDVELRCDPISGHTALYWYRQSLGQGLEFLIYFQGNSAPDKSGLPSDRFSAERTGGSVSTLTIQRTQQEDSAVYLCASSPWTGGNTIYFGEGSWLTVV.